Listed below are T cell receptor beta chains from one sample, sequenced in a study of T cell responses to AZD1222 COVID-19 vaccine. Clones were sequenced by immunoSEQ multiplex PCR, and TCRdb holds only the in-frame ones, with some missing. The sample has under 150,000 clones, roughly 92% seen once. The input for sequencing was peripheral blood, taken 28 days after the second AZD1222 dose. These receptors all stem from an adult who received the AZD1222 COVID-19 vaccine. CDR3s include the opening cysteine and the closing phenylalanine or tryptophan. Each record gives: clone size, J gene, D gene, V gene, CDR3 DNA, CDR3 protein. The D gene is left open where the match is weak. The size entry is marked missing in some rows and otherwise reads once, few, many or a size class.

once TRBJ2-1 TRBD2 TRBV5-1 TGCGCCAGCAGCTTGGCGGGGGGACTCTACAATGAGCAGTTCTTC CASSLAGGLYNEQFF
. TRBJ2-4 TRBD1 TRBV19 TGTGCCAGAAGGGGCTCGGGCGGACAGGGGATTTTCGACGGATTGTGCATTCAGTACTTC CARRGSGGQGIFDGLCIQYF
. TRBJ1-6 TRBD1 TRBV19 TGTGCCAGTAGCGGGACAGCGGATTCACCCCTCCACTTT CASSGTADSPLHF
. TRBJ2-2 TRBD2 TRBV11-3 TGTGCCAGCAGCTTAGGGAGCGGGGGGGCCTCCACCGGGGAGCTGTTTTTT CASSLGSGGASTGELFF
. TRBJ1-1 . TRBV19 TGTGCCAGTATCCCTCAGGGAAACACTGAAGCTTTCTTT CASIPQGNTEAFF
. TRBJ2-1 TRBD1 TRBV20-1 TGCAGTGCTAGTAATCGGGACAGGGGCCTAGACAATGAGCAGTTCTTC CSASNRDRGLDNEQFF
. TRBJ2-1 TRBD2 TRBV11-3 TGTGCCAGCAGCTCCCGCCTAGCGGGGGGGCCACTCAATGAGCAGTTCTTC CASSSRLAGGPLNEQFF
. TRBJ1-5 . TRBV7-2 TGTGCCAGCCGGCGCGGGGGCCACAATCAGCCCCAGCATTTT CASRRGGHNQPQHF
. TRBJ1-1 . TRBV4-1 TGCGCCAGCAGCCAAGATCACCAGTCGAAGGAAGCTTTCTTT CASSQDHQSKEAFF
. TRBJ2-1 . TRBV6-5 TGTGCCAGCAGTTCCCTAACGACAGGATCCAATGAGCAGTTCTTC CASSSLTTGSNEQFF
. TRBJ2-1 TRBD2 TRBV9 TGTGCCAGCAGCCCGCTAGCGGGGGGAAGTAGGGAGCAGTTCTTC CASSPLAGGSREQFF
. TRBJ2-4 . TRBV14 TGTGCCAGCAGCCAAGGACTAGGCATTCAGTACTTC CASSQGLGIQYF
. TRBJ1-2 TRBD1 TRBV6-6 TGTGCCAGCAGTTCTTTGGGACAGGGTGGCGGCTACACCTTC CASSSLGQGGGYTF
. TRBJ2-7 TRBD1 TRBV7-2 TGTGCCAGCAGCATTGTCCCGGGACAGCCCTACGAGCAGTACTTC CASSIVPGQPYEQYF
once TRBJ2-3 . TRBV2 TGTGCCAGCAGTGCCCGAGGAGGTTTTGCCCCCACAGATACGCAGTATTTT CASSARGGFAPTDTQYF
. TRBJ1-5 . TRBV19 TGTGCCAGTAGTATGTACGGCGGGGGGGATCAGCCCCAGCATTTT CASSMYGGGDQPQHF
few TRBJ2-5 . TRBV6-1 TGTGCCAGCAGTGAAGCGGGTTGGAAGACCCAGTACTTC CASSEAGWKTQYF
. TRBJ1-2 . TRBV6-1 TGTGCCAGCAGTGAATTTCCGGGATTCCTCTATGGCTACACCTTC CASSEFPGFLYGYTF
. TRBJ2-3 TRBD2 TRBV4-2 TGTGCCAGCAGCCTCAAAAGCCAGGGCGGTAGCGGGACGGTTAGCACAGATACGCAGTATTTT CASSLKSQGGSGTVSTDTQYF
few TRBJ1-3 . TRBV6-8 TGTGCCAGCACCACGGCAAAGGGCTCTGGAAACACCATATATTTT CASTTAKGSGNTIYF
. TRBJ1-1 . TRBV12-3/TRBV12-4 TGTGCCAGCAGTTGGGGAGGAGTAGAAGCTTTCTTT CASSWGGVEAFF
. TRBJ1-1 . TRBV28 TGTGCCAGCAGGCGACAGGCGAACACTGAAGCTTTCTTT CASRRQANTEAFF
. TRBJ1-3 . TRBV18 TGTGCCAGCTCACCACCGGGCTCCCTCTCTGGAAACACCATATATTTT CASSPPGSLSGNTIYF
. TRBJ2-3 . TRBV18 TGTGCCAGCTCCAAACGACGGGACACAGATACGCAGTATTTT CASSKRRDTDTQYF
. TRBJ1-4 . TRBV5-1 TGCGCCAGCAGCCCCCGGATTAATGAAAAACTGTTTTTT CASSPRINEKLFF
few TRBJ1-3 . TRBV6-6 TGTGCCAGCAGTTACTCAATTCCAGACTTTGGAAACACCATATATTTT CASSYSIPDFGNTIYF
. TRBJ1-1 . TRBV2 TGTGCCAGCGACGCCTTATCTTTTGAAGCTTTCTTT CASDALSFEAFF
. TRBJ1-2 . TRBV29-1 TGCAGCTCCACAGGCCCCTATGGCTACACCTTC CSSTGPYGYTF
. TRBJ2-1 TRBD2 TRBV6-2/TRBV6-3 TGTGCCAGCAGTTACCCAACTAGCGGGGGCCGGTACAATGAGCAGTTCTTC CASSYPTSGGRYNEQFF
. TRBJ1-6 . TRBV19 TGTGCCAGTAACCTCCGGGAGGATTCACCCCTCCACTTT CASNLREDSPLHF
. TRBJ1-3 . TRBV29-1 TGCAGCACCAAACAGAGCTCTGGAAACACCATATATTTT CSTKQSSGNTIYF
. TRBJ1-2 . TRBV29-1 TGCAGCGTTGGAAGCTCGGGACGGGACTATGGCTACACCTTC CSVGSSGRDYGYTF
. TRBJ2-3 . TRBV7-9 TGTGCCAGCAGCTTGAGAGGGAAGGACGCAGATACGCAGTATTTT CASSLRGKDADTQYF
. TRBJ2-7 TRBD1 TRBV6-5 TGTGCCAGCAGTTACACCAGACAGGGGGCAGGTTACGAGCAGTACTTC CASSYTRQGAGYEQYF
. TRBJ1-2 . TRBV11-3 TGTGCCAGCAGCTTGAGCGAGACAGCCTTATATGGCTACACCTTC CASSLSETALYGYTF
. TRBJ1-6 . TRBV7-3 TGTGCCAGCAGCACAAACGCCGTATCGGGTTCACCCCTCCACTTT CASSTNAVSGSPLHF
few TRBJ1-1 . TRBV5-4 TGTGCCAGCAGCCCCGACGGACAGAAACCCTCGAACACTGAAGCTTTCTTT CASSPDGQKPSNTEAFF
. TRBJ1-1 TRBD1 TRBV10-3 TGTGCCATCAGTGCAGTACGGGACAGGGGAAACGCGAACACTGAAGCTTTCTTT CAISAVRDRGNANTEAFF
. TRBJ1-4 . TRBV25-1 TGTGCCAGCAGTGCAATGACAGCCCGTGAAAAACTGTTTTTT CASSAMTAREKLFF
many TRBJ1-2 . TRBV19 TGTGCCAGTAGTATGTCCAGGGCCAACTATGGCTACACCTTC CASSMSRANYGYTF